What follows are 30 T cell receptor beta chains derived from one specimen sequenced in a study of T cell repertoires in cytomegalovirus infection. TCRdb re-derived calls from the reads in MiXCR, one entry per CDR3 protein. The data hold 550,000 to 850,000 distinct CDR3 sequences, with around 35% observed a single time. Antigen specificity for these receptors is unknown. Material: cultured PBMCs, obtained from culture after CMV antigen stimulation. The receptors were gathered from a human donor in good health (CMV status not recorded). Some clones in this sample may be carry-over from other donors' samples.

The V and J genes are TRBV7-9 and TRBJ2-7; D call uncertain. Trimming took off 7 bases at V and 6 bases at J, with 19 bases between the two ends. This CDR3 region has 14 residues. Germline loops: CDR1 SEHNR, CDR2 FQNEAQ (reference sequence). In DNA form, the CDR3 reads TGTGCCAGCACCGCCTCGGGCGGCCCATTCGAGCAGTACTTC. Protein: CASTASGGPFEQYF.

The chain has TRBV6-2 or TRBV6-3 and TRBJ2-1; 8 nucleotides agree with TRBD1. Germline CDR1 and CDR2: MNHEY and SVGEGT. V was pared by 2 bases and J by 1 base, with 10 bases of the junction left unmatched. This CDR3 contains 18 residues. CDR3 DNA sequence: TGTGCCAGCAGTTACAACCAGGAACAGGGGGAGTCCTACAATGAGCAGTTCTTC. Translated, it gives CASSYNQEQGESYNEQFF.

This clonotype has a count of ten or more. This rearrangement joins TRBV12-3 or TRBV12-4 to TRBJ1-5; no clear D gene. The CDR3 consists of 11 residues. Trimming removed 2 bases at V and 4 bases at J, with 0 bases between. CDR3 residues: CASSLNQPQHF. In DNA form, the CDR3 reads TGTGCCAGCAGTTTAAATCAGCCCCAGCATTTT.

The chain combines TRBV4-3 with TRBJ2-7; D unclear. The CDR3 covers 18 residues. The germline CDR1 and CDR2 sequences are LGHNA and YSLEER. The ends were cut back, 0 bases at V and 4 bases at J, with 22 bases in the middle. In DNA, the CDR3 is TGCGCCAGCAGCCAAGAGGCCCTCATCGCAACCACCGCTTACGAGCAGTACTTC. The encoded protein is CASSQEALIATTAYEQYF.

The gene calls are TRBV12-3 or TRBV12-4 and TRBJ1-6; 7 nucleotides match TRBD1. V was clipped by 4 bases and J by 11 bases; unmatched bases: 8. CDR3 length: 14 amino acids. The CDR3, as DNA: TGTGCCAGCAGTTCTCGACAGGGAGGACCACCCCTCCACTTT. This gives the protein CASSSRQGGPPLHF.

This clonotype was seen at least ten times. J is TRBJ1-4 and V is TRBV28; no reliable D call. The CDR3 runs to 16 residues. The V and J ends lost 5 bases and 5 bases respectively, with 18 bases between them. Germline-derived CDR1 and CDR2 are MDHEN and SYDVKM. CDR3 protein: CASSPPYRVQNEKLFF. The CDR3 DNA reads TGTGCCAGCAGTCCCCCCTACCGGGTCCAAAATGAAAAACTGTTTTTT.

This chain uses TRBV5-6 with TRBJ1-5, with D unclear. The V end was cut by 0 bases, the J end by 9 bases, with 13 bases between. Germline V lookup: CDR1 SGHDT, CDR2 YYEEEE. The CDR3 covers 14 residues. CDR3 amino acids: CASSLGPEPWPQHF. The CDR3, as DNA: TGTGCCAGCAGCTTGGGGCCGGAACCATGGCCCCAGCATTTT.

CDR3 protein: CASIPGRAGDEQFF. Here the CDR3 DNA reads TGTGCCAGCATCCCGGGACGCGCGGGTGATGAGCAGTTCTTC. The gene calls are TRBV12-3 or TRBV12-4 and TRBJ2-1; TRBD1 or TRBD2 may be the D gene (5 bases each). V lost 7 bases and J lost 8, with 18 bases in between. This CDR3 is built from 14 residues.

In this sample, this clonotype turned up a few times. The gene calls are TRBV28 and TRBJ1-3; D is undetermined. This CDR3 is 15 amino acids long. Trimming pared 1 base from V and 5 bases from J, leaving 12 bases between. Germline loops: CDR1 MDHEN, CDR2 SYDVKM. The CDR3 sequence: CASSLSSSLRNTIYF. CDR3 DNA: TGTGCCAGCAGTTTATCGTCCAGCCTGCGAAACACCATATATTTT.

The chain combines TRBV9 with TRBJ2-5; 11 bases line up with TRBD2. CDR3 length equals 16 residues. V shed 0 bases and J 5 bases; nucleotides not matched to a gene: 6. Germline V CDR1 and CDR2: SGDLS, YYNGEE. The CDR3 nucleotides are TGTGCCAGCAGCGTAGGACTAGCGGGATACGGGGAGACCCAGTACTTC. Its protein product is CASSVGLAGYGETQYF. The whole variable domain, filled in from reference TRBV9 and TRBJ2-5, reads DSGVTQTPKHLITATGQRVTLRCSPRSGDLSVYWYQQSLDQGLQFLIQYYNGEERAKGNILERFSAQQFPDLHSELNLSSLELGDSALYFCASSVGLAGYGETQYFGPGTRLLVL.

This clonotype was picked up a small number of times. The J gene is TRBJ1-1, the V gene TRBV6-5; 8 nucleotides align to TRBD1. The CDR3 runs 11 residues. The V segment lost 8 bases and the J segment 8 bases; nucleotides outside the gene matches: 4. The germline gives CDR1 MNHEY, CDR2 SVGAGI. This chain's CDR3 is CASSPGGEAFF. CDR3 nucleotides: TGTGCCAGCTCGCCAGGGGGCGAAGCTTTCTTT.

This clonotype has a handful of counts. The chain uses TRBV7-2 and TRBJ2-5; possibly TRBD1 or TRBD2 for D (5 bases each). Trimming shortened V by 1 base and J by 1 base, and 13 bases separated the two germline ends. The germline V gene encodes CDR1 SGHTA and CDR2 FQGNSA. CDR3 size: 16 residues. The chain's CDR3 is CASSLGLYGTQETQYF. The CDR3 DNA is TGTGCCAGCAGCTTAGGGCTCTACGGGACCCAAGAGACCCAGTACTTC. Full variable domain (remainder filled in from reference TRBV7-2 and TRBJ2-5): GAGVSQSPSNKVTEKGKDVELRCDPISGHTALYWYRQSLGQGLEFLIYFQGNSAPDKSGLPSDRFSAERTGGSVSTLTIQRTQQEDSAVYLCASSLGLYGTQETQYFGPGTRLLVL.

V is TRBV19 and J is TRBJ1-1, with D hard to call. V lost 6 bases and J 4 bases, leaving 6 bases between the germline ends. Germline V gives CDR1 LNHDA, CDR2 SQIVND (reference sequence). The CDR3 is made up of 11 amino acids. The CDR3, as DNA: TGTGCCAGTAGAGTCTCCACTGAAGCTTTCTTT. It is translated as CASRVSTEAFF.

The chain recombines TRBV29-1 with TRBJ2-1, with no clear D. Per germline, CDR1 SQVTM and CDR2 ANQGSEA. The CDR3 contains 13 residues. V was shortened by 1 base and J by 10 bases, with 14 bases between the two germline ends. The CDR3 sequence is CSVEGSPSVEQFF. CDR3 nucleotides: TGCAGCGTTGAAGGGTCCCCTTCGGTGGAGCAGTTCTTC.

The rearrangement joins TRBV18 to TRBJ2-5, with D unresolved. The V and J ends lost 6 bases and 2 bases respectively, with 13 bases between them. There are 14 residues in the CDR3. The V gene's germline CDR1 is KGHSH and CDR2 LQKENI. CDR3 sequence reads: CASSPPDSQETQYF. The CDR3 nucleotides are TGTGCCAGCTCCCCGCCTGACTCTCAAGAGACCCAGTACTTC.

This clonotype came up a few times. This chain uses TRBV7-2 with TRBJ2-7, with 7 bases that match TRBD2. Germline-derived CDR1 and CDR2 are SGHTA and FQGNSA. V shed 8 bases, J shed 0 bases, and the junction held 7 bases outside the gene matches. The CDR3 runs to 14 residues. The CDR3 loop reads CASARDYYSYEQYF. Written as DNA, the CDR3 is TGTGCCAGCGCTCGGGACTACTACTCCTACGAGCAGTACTTC. Based on the CDR3 plus reference TRBV7-2 and TRBJ2-7, the full variable domain is GAGVSQSPSNKVTEKGKDVELRCDPISGHTALYWYRQSLGQGLEFLIYFQGNSAPDKSGLPSDRFSAERTGGSVSTLTIQRTQQEDSAVYLCASARDYYSYEQYFGPGTRLTVT.

The chain has TRBV5-1 and TRBJ1-2; D possibly corresponds to TRBD1 (6 bases). The CDR3 covers 17 residues. V was pared by 0 bases and J by 2 bases, with 17 bases between. CDR1 SGHRS and CDR2 YFSETQ come from the germline V gene. The CDR3 bases are TGCGCCAGCAGCTTGGAACCCCAGGGGCTACTCAACTATGGCTACACCTTC. Translating gives CASSLEPQGLLNYGYTF.

This clonotype was detected only a few times. The V and J genes are TRBV7-2 and TRBJ2-7; no clear D. Trimming stripped 1 base from V and 2 bases from J, with 12 bases between. The CDR3 is 15 residues long. Germline lookup yields CDR1 SGHTA and CDR2 FQGNSA. The CDR3 nucleotides read TGTGCCAGCAGCTTAGTTAGTCAGGACCCCTACGAGCAGTACTTC. It translates to CASSLVSQDPYEQYF.

This clonotype was seen a single time. The V call is TRBV29-1, the J call TRBJ2-7, with TRBD1 as a possible D gene (6 bases). The CDR3 has 11 amino acids. Germline CDR1 is SQVTM and CDR2 is ANQGSEA. V lost 0 bases to trimming and J lost 13 bases, with 13 bases between them. The CDR3 DNA is TGCAGCGTTGAAGATCTACAGGGAAAATACTTC. It codes for CSVEDLQGKYF.

This clonotype was observed a handful of times. The DNA of the CDR3 is TGTGCCAGCAGCCCTCGTACAGGGGCGAACACCGGGGAGCTGTTTTTT. This gives the protein CASSPRTGANTGELFF. The V call is TRBV5-6, the J call TRBJ2-2; 7 bases fit TRBD1. V shed 4 bases and J 0 bases; nucleotides not matched to a gene: 6. The CDR3 contains 16 residues. CDR1 and CDR2 from the germline V gene are SGHDT and YYEEEE.

In this sample, this clonotype turned up a few times. The V and J genes are TRBV7-2 and TRBJ2-7; the match to TRBD1 covers 11 bases. The CDR3 contains 15 residues. Germline V CDR1 and CDR2: SGHTA, FQGNSA. V trimming: 5 bases; J trimming: 2 bases; junction bases outside the gene matches: 5. CDR3 sequence reads: CASSKRTGGPYEQYF. CDR3 DNA sequence: TGTGCCAGCAGCAAGAGGACAGGGGGCCCCTACGAGCAGTACTTC.

Here the CDR3 reads CASSLWGGDEQFF. The CDR3 bases are TGTGCCAGCAGCTTATGGGGGGGGGATGAGCAGTTCTTC. The chain employs TRBV7-6 and TRBJ2-1, with 7 bases aligning to TRBD2. Trimming took 2 bases from V and 8 from J; bases not matched to a gene: 3. The germline gives CDR1 SGHVS, CDR2 FNYEAQ. The CDR3 consists of 13 residues.

The chain couples TRBV19 to TRBJ1-1, with 9 bases that match TRBD1. The CDR3 is 17 residues long. Germline values: CDR1 LNHDA, CDR2 SQIVND (reference sequence). Unmatched junction bases numbered 12, after V lost 2 bases and J lost 5 bases. CDR3 region: CASSISWGQGPGTEAFF. In nucleotides, the CDR3 is TGTGCCAGTAGTATAAGTTGGGGACAGGGTCCCGGGACTGAAGCTTTCTTT.

This clonotype was counted ten times or more. The chain links TRBV7-2 to TRBJ2-2; maybe TRBD2 (6 bases). CDR1 is SGHTA, CDR2 FQGNSA, per germline. Trimming left V 5 bases short and J 3 bases short, with 13 bases between. The CDR3 covers 15 residues. CDR3 region: CASSPLRRDTGELFF. Written as DNA, the CDR3 is TGTGCCAGCAGCCCCCTCAGGAGGGACACCGGGGAGCTGTTTTTT. Full variable domain (missing parts from reference TRBV7-2 and TRBJ2-2): GAGVSQSPSNKVTEKGKDVELRCDPISGHTALYWYRQSLGQGLEFLIYFQGNSAPDKSGLPSDRFSAERTGGSVSTLTIQRTQQEDSAVYLCASSPLRRDTGELFFGEGSRLTVL.

This chain uses TRBV7-9 with TRBJ2-7; 11 bases align to TRBD2. Germline CDR1 and CDR2: SEHNR and FQNEAQ (reference sequence). Trimming cost V 1 base and J 5 bases; bases outside gene matches: 7. This CDR3 has 16 amino acids. CDR3 nucleotide sequence: TGTGCCAGCAGCTTAGTTAAACTAGCGGGAGCCAACGAGCAGTACTTC. Protein sequence: CASSLVKLAGANEQYF. Full variable domain (remainder filled in from reference TRBV7-9 and TRBJ2-7): DTGVSQNPRHKITKRGQNVTFRCDPISEHNRLYWYRQTLGQGPEFLTYFQNEAQLEKSRLLSDRFSAERPKGSFSTLEIQRTEQGDSAMYLCASSLVKLAGANEQYFGPGTRLTVT.

The chain combines TRBV7-6 with TRBJ2-2; 13 bases align to TRBD2. Per germline, CDR1 SGHVS and CDR2 FNYEAQ. The junction had 9 bases not matched to a gene; V was cut back by 5 bases and J by 3 bases. CDR3 length: 18 amino acids. Here the CDR3 DNA reads TGTGCCAGCAGCAAAACTAGCGGGAGGGCCCTCGACACCGGGGAGCTGTTTTTT. It codes for CASSKTSGRALDTGELFF.

This clonotype was picked up many times. The gene calls are TRBV6-1 and TRBJ2-1; 10 bases are shared with TRBD2. The junction had 5 bases not matched to a gene; V was cut back by 5 bases and J by 4 bases. The CDR3 covers 15 residues. Germline CDR1 reads MNHNS; CDR2 reads SASEGT. Here the CDR3 reads CASSPGTSAYNEQFF. CDR3 in DNA: TGTGCCAGCAGTCCCGGGACTAGCGCTTACAATGAGCAGTTCTTC.

The chain is built from TRBV27 and TRBJ2-7; D not certain. Trimming took 3 bases from V and 7 from J, leaving 10 bases between them. This CDR3 region has 12 residues. The germline V gene encodes CDR1 MNHEY and CDR2 SMNVEV (reference sequence). In DNA, the CDR3 is TGTGCCAGCAGTTTTACATCTGGTGAGCAGTACTTC. Amino acid sequence: CASSFTSGEQYF.

This clonotype was seen a few times. The chain is built from TRBV5-1 and TRBJ2-5; D is unresolved. With 9 bases removed from V and 5 bases from J, the gap between germline ends came to 23 bases. From germline, CDR1 is SGHRS and CDR2 YFSETQ. CDR3 length equals 15 residues. The CDR3 coding sequence is TGCGCCACCCGGAGATGGGAAGGGATAGGTGAGACCCAGTACTTC. Translated, it gives CATRRWEGIGETQYF.

The chain employs TRBV7-2 and TRBJ2-1; 8 bases align to TRBD2. In germline, CDR1 is SGHTA, CDR2 FQGNSA. The CDR3 spans 16 residues. J gave up 4 bases and V 3 bases, and 8 bases lay outside the gene matches. CDR3 residues: CASSFPGGASYNEQFF. CDR3 DNA: TGTGCCAGCAGCTTCCCCGGGGGGGCCAGTTACAATGAGCAGTTCTTC.